This T cell receptor beta chain was captured in a study of CD8+CD57+ T cells in acquired aplastic anemia (dated 2018 in TCRdb). For the wider study: DNA extracted from sorted CD4+ and CD8+ cells had a mean of approximately 3 ug, with a range of about 0.2 to 30 ug. CD8+CD57+ expansion was defined as frequency above the mean frequency observed in healthy subjects.

The CDR3 numbers 15 residues from cysteine through phenylalanine. CDR3 DNA only is kept here, 45 bases in frame from base 1. V ends up 3 bases short and J 4 bases short, with an unmatched junction base count of 8. This clonotype was detected ten times or more. There is no known antigen for this receptor. Base qualities are not provided; no much larger clone lies one nucleotide away. Genomic DNA served as template for TCR beta VDJ combination and CDR3 sequence profiling. TCR repertoire sequencing was run on an Illumina HiSeq 2000. The authors processed their data as follows. TRBV/TRBJ rearrangement plots, CDR3 size and DJ length profiles, and Simpson's diversity index were used to evaluate the repertoires. The immunodominant clone was defined as the most abundant DNA sequence in deep sequencing data. CDR3 amino acid sequences were checked for sharing across subjects and were also compared against the VDJdb database and published repertoires. TCRdb took the public reads, trimmed them with fastp at Q25, ran MiXCR for clone calling and kept in-frame beta chains. Every entry covers one CDR3 protein and lists the most common genes and DNA from its rows. TCRdb, rather than the study authors, made the V and J calls. This sample comprises 150,000 or so distinct CDR3 sequences, about 48% of them detected only once. The top ten hold 9.5% to 15% of the sample.

On the study overall, not on this receptor specifically: Although 25 to 30 CD8+ CDR3 sequences were shared by patients and controls, these sequences appeared highly expressed in patients and within the immunodominant clones of patients. Patients and healthy controls showed no significant difference in CD8+ Simpson's diversity (P=0.060).

The patients picked for sequencing were ones in whom flow cytometry had shown an expansion of CD8+CD57+ cells. All patients had severe acquired aplastic anemia diagnosed by International Study of Aplastic Anemia and Agranulocytosis and Camitta criteria. At the time blood was sampled, none of the patients had received any therapy. TCR repertoires of sorted CD4+ and CD8+ blood T cells from severe aplastic anemia patients and healthy subjects were deep-sequenced in the study. Patients were enrolled in the USA under clinicaltrials.gov protocols 00001620, 01623167, 00001397, 00071045, 00081523 and 00961064. Ficoll-Paque density gradient centrifugation was used to isolate peripheral blood mononuclear cells. Before DNA extraction, CD4+ and CD8+ T cells were sorted by FACS or by magnetic beads.

The chain links TRBV12-3 or TRBV12-4 with TRBJ2-5; TRBD2 matches 7 bases in the middle. The TCR originated in a human donor with aplastic anemia. The specimen sequenced was sorted CD4+, CD8+, or CD8+CD57+ T cells (not recorded which) from PBMCs. The DNA sequence is given as TGTGCCAGCAGTTTCCCGGGGGGAACGGGAGAGACCCAGTACTTC. This gives the protein CASSFPGGTGETQYF.